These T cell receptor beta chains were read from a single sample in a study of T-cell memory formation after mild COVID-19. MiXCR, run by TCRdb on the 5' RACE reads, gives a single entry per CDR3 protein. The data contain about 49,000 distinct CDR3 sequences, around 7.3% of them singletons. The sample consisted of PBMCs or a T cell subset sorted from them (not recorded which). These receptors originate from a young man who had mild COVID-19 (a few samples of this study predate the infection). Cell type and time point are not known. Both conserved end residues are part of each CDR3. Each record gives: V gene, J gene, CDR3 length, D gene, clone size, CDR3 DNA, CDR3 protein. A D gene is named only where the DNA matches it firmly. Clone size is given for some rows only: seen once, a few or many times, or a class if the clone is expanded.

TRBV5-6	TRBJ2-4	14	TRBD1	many	TGTGCCAGCAGCCAGACAGGGGCCAAAAACATTCAGTACTTC	CASSQTGAKNIQYF
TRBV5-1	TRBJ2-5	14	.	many	TGCGCCAGCAGCGGCGGTGGCTTTGAGGAGACCCAGTACTTC	CASSGGGFEETQYF
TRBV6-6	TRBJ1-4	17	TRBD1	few	TGTGCCAGCAGTCTCGCCGGGACAGACGCAACTAATGAAAAACTGTTTTTT	CASSLAGTDATNEKLFF
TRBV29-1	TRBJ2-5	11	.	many	TGCAGCGTGACAGATCGAGAGACCCAGTACTTC	CSVTDRETQYF
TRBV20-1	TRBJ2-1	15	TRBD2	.	TGCAGTGCTCAGAACCCGACTAGCGGGCTAAATGAGCAGTTCTTC	CSAQNPTSGLNEQFF
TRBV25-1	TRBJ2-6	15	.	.	TGTGCCAGCAGTGAATATGGGGCCGGGGCCAACGTCCTGACTTTC	CASSEYGAGANVLTF
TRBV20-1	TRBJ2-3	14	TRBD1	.	TGCAGTGCTAAGGGACAGGGGGTCGCAGATACGCAGTATTTT	CSAKGQGVADTQYF
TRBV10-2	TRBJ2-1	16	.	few	TGCGCCAGCAGTGAGTTCGGGTACGTGGAGAACAATGAGCAGTTCTTC	CASSEFGYVENNEQFF
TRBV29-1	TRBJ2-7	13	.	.	TGCAGCGTTGCGCCAGGGATCAACTACGAGCAGTACTTC	CSVAPGINYEQYF
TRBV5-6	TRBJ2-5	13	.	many	TGTGCCAGCAGCTCTCTAGCTGCCGAGACCCAGTACTTC	CASSSLAAETQYF
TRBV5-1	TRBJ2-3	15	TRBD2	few	TGCGCCAGCAGCTTTGGAACTAGCGTGACAGATACGCAGTATTTT	CASSFGTSVTDTQYF
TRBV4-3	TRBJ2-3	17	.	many	TGCGCCAGCAGCCAAGATTGGTCGACAGGCAGCACAGATACGCAGTATTTT	CASSQDWSTGSTDTQYF
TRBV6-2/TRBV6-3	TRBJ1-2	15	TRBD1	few	TGTGCCAGCAGTTCTTTCGGACAGGCGGCCTATGGCTACACCTTC	CASSSFGQAAYGYTF
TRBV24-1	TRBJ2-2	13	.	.	TGTGCCACCAGTGATCTCCCGGACGGGGAGCTGTTTTTT	CATSDLPDGELFF
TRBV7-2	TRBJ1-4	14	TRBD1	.	TGTGCCAGCAGCTTGACAGGGAGCAAGGAAAAACTGTTTTTT	CASSLTGSKEKLFF
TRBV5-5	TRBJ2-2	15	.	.	TGTGCCAGCAGCTTGGGCGGAGCTAACACCGGGGAGCTGTTTTTT	CASSLGGANTGELFF
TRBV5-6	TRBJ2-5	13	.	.	TGTGCCAGCAGCTTGTACCCGCAGGAGACCCAGTACTTC	CASSLYPQETQYF
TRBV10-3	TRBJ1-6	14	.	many	TGTGCCAGCAAGGGGCAGGGAAGGAATTCACCCCTCCACTTT	CASKGQGRNSPLHF
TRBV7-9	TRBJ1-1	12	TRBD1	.	TGTGCCAGCAGCTTGGGACAGGGTGAAGCTTTCTTT	CASSLGQGEAFF
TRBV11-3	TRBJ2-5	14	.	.	TGTGCCAGCAGCTCAGGGGGGGACCAAGAGACCCAGTACTTC	CASSSGGDQETQYF
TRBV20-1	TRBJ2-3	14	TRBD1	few	TGCAGTGCCTACGGACAGGGGGGGTTAGATACGCAGTATTTT	CSAYGQGGLDTQYF
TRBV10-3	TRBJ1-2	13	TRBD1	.	TGTGCCATCAGCGGCACAGGGGACCATGGCTACACCTTC	CAISGTGDHGYTF
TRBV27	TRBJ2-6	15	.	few	TGTGCCAGCAGTTTCATGAGCTCTGGGGCCAACGTCCTGACTTTC	CASSFMSSGANVLTF
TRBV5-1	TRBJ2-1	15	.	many	TGCGCCAGCAGCTTTGGTGGAGGCGCCTACAATGAGCAGTTCTTC	CASSFGGGAYNEQFF
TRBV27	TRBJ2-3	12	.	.	TGTGCCACACGGGATTTACCAGATACGCAGTATTTT	CATRDLPDTQYF
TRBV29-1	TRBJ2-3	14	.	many	TGCAGCGGGAACGGCGGGGAACTCACAGATACGCAGTATTTT	CSGNGGELTDTQYF
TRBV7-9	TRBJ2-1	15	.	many	TGTGCCAGCAGCTTAGCACAGGGAGCCTACAATGAGCAGTTCTTC	CASSLAQGAYNEQFF
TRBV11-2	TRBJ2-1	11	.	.	TGTGCCAGCAGTTACGGGGGTTATAAGTTCTTC	CASSYGGYKFF
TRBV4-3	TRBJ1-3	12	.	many	TGCGCCAGCAGCCAAGAAGGAAACACCATATATTTT	CASSQEGNTIYF
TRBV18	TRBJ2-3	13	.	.	TGTGCCAGCTCACCCCCGGTGGGAAGGACGCAGTATTTT	CASSPPVGRTQYF
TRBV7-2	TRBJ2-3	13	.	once	TGTGCCAGCAGCTTACCGCAGGGATTGGGGCAGTATTTT	CASSLPQGLGQYF
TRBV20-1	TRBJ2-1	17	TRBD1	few	TGCAGTGCTAGAGTAGGGTTTTTGGGACAGGGGGCGTATGAGCAGTTCTTC	CSARVGFLGQGAYEQFF
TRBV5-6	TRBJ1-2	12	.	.	TGTGCCAGCAGCTTATGGACAGCGCGAGACACCTTC	CASSLWTARDTF